This T cell receptor (beta chain) was documented in a study of graft-versus-host responses after intestinal transplantation. Here immunoSEQ multiplex PCR was the method, and the copy in TCRdb shows in-frame clones only, minus some. The sample lists some 21,000 clones; 50% to 60% were seen once. After the reaction, proliferating CFSE-low CD3+CD4+ and CD3+CD8+ responders were sorted. V dropped 0 bases and J dropped 7 bases, with 9 bases sitting between them. CDR1 and CDR2 from the germline V gene are GTSNPN and SVGIG (reference sequence). The CDR3 extends over 13 amino acids. This clonotype was sampled from a human patient who received an intestinal transplant. Sequenced material: alloreactive CD4+ T cells from a mixed lymphocyte reaction culture, taken before intestinal transplant. Subset in this sample: CFSE-low proliferating T cells sorted from roughly six-day pre-transplant mixed lymphocyte reaction (GvH or HvG direction). This rearrangement joins TRBV30 to TRBJ1-4; D is ambiguous. Here the CDR3 reads CAWSVLVGEKLFF. The DNA of the CDR3 is TGTGCCTGGAGTGTACTGGTTGGTGAAAAACTGTTTTTT.